One and the same sample provided the 19 T cell receptor beta chains below, sequenced in a study of blood T cell repertoires in COVID-19. Assay used: immunoSEQ multiplex PCR; TCRdb lists only in-frame clones, some missing. The table includes around 91,000 clones, less than 85% detected once. Sequencing used peripheral blood. The receptor set was obtained from a woman over 75 with active or convalescent COVID-19.

CDR3 nucleotides: TGTGCCAGCAGATGGACGGAGGACACTGAAGCTTTCTTT. This encodes CASRWTEDTEAFF. The chain uses TRBV12-3 or TRBV12-4 and TRBJ1-1; D gene unclear. The CDR3 consists of 13 residues. V dropped 6 bases and J dropped 3 bases, with 11 bases sitting between them.

V and J are TRBV7-9 and TRBJ1-2, with 10 bases fitting TRBD1. Per germline, CDR1 SEHNR and CDR2 FQNEAQ (reference sequence). This CDR3 spans 15 amino acids. V dropped 5 bases and J dropped 6; count of bases not matched to a gene: 9. CDR3 sequence reads: CASSQIRQGANGYTF. CDR3 sequence (DNA): TGTGCCAGCAGCCAAATCCGACAGGGGGCAAATGGCTACACCTTC.

V is TRBV5-1 and J is TRBJ2-1; tentative D call: TRBD2 (6 bases). In germline, CDR1 is SGHRS, CDR2 YFSETQ. With 3 bases removed from V and 5 bases from J, the gap between germline ends came to 18 bases. The CDR3 consists of 16 residues. CDR3 nucleotides: TGCGCCAGCAGCTCGGGGAGCACCGGAGGGGACAATGAGCAGTTCTTC. This sequence encodes CASSSGSTGGDNEQFF. Variable domain in full (rest from reference TRBV5-1 and TRBJ2-1): KAGVTQTPRYLIKTRGQQVTLSCSPISGHRSVSWYQQTPGQGLQFLFEYFSETQRNKGNFPGRFSGRQFSNSRSEMNVSTLELGDSALYLCASSSGSTGGDNEQFFGPGTRLTVL.

The V call is TRBV5-4, the J call TRBJ2-2, with 9 bases matching TRBD2. CDR1 is SGHNT, CDR2 YYREEE, per germline (reference sequence). The junction had 3 bases not matched to a gene; V was cut back by 0 bases and J by 6 bases. The CDR3 totals 15 residues. CDR3 DNA sequence: TGTGCCAGCAGCTTGGGACTAGCGGCGCCCGGGGAGCTGTTTTTT. Translating gives CASSLGLAAPGELFF.

The sample holds one count of this clone. The chain employs TRBV6-4 and TRBJ1-6; D is possibly TRBD1 (6 bases). Germline V gene lookup returns CDR1 MRHNA and CDR2 SNTAGT. The V end lost 7 bases, the J end lost 5 bases, and 15 bases lay between the germline ends. There are 15 residues in the CDR3. CDR3 loop: CASTPGTGHNSPLHF. CDR3 coding DNA: TGTGCCAGCACCCCGGGCACAGGGCATAATTCACCCCTCCACTTT.

The rearrangement joins TRBV4-1 to TRBJ2-7; 10 bases fit TRBD2. The V gene's germline CDR1 is MGHRA and CDR2 YSYEKL. The CDR3 length is 18 residues. V shed 4 bases and J 0 bases; nucleotides not matched to a gene: 12. The CDR3 DNA follows: TGCGCCAGCAGCCGCTCCGATGGAGGGACTAGCGACTCCTACGAGCAGTACTTC. Protein product: CASSRSDGGTSDSYEQYF.

The V and J genes are TRBV28 and TRBJ1-2; TRBD1 matches at 9 bases. CDR1 and CDR2 (germline): MDHEN, SYDVKM. This CDR3 has 13 residues. Trimming at V came to 5 bases and at J to 11 bases, leaving 9 bases not matched to a gene. CDR3 protein: CASSNPGTGTYTF. In DNA form, the CDR3 reads TGTGCCAGCAGTAACCCCGGGACAGGGACATACACCTTC.

The DNA of the CDR3 is TGTGCCAGCAGCTTCGGAGGAGGGGACGAGCAGTACTTC. It yields the protein CASSFGGGDEQYF. The rearrangement joins TRBV5-4 to TRBJ2-7, with D perhaps TRBD2 (6 bases). V gave up 2 bases and J gave up 5 bases, with 11 bases separating them. This CDR3 has 13 amino acids. Looked up from germline, CDR1 is SGHNT and CDR2 is YYREEE (reference sequence).

This clone was picked up one time. This chain joins TRBV12-3 or TRBV12-4 and TRBJ2-7; D is unresolved. Trimming removed 2 bases at V and 5 bases at J, with 4 bases between. The CDR3 is 11 amino acids. The DNA of the CDR3 is TGTGCCAGCAGTTTATTAAACGAGCAGTACTTC. This gives the protein CASSLLNEQYF.

V and J are TRBV7-3 and TRBJ2-1; perhaps TRBD2 as D (6 bases). The CDR3 runs 16 residues. Germline V lookup: CDR1 SGHTA, CDR2 FQGTGA. V was cut by 2 bases and J by 0 bases, with 11 bases left in between. The CDR3 region has the DNA TGTGCCAGCAGCTTATTCGCGGGAAGCTCCTACAATGAGCAGTTCTTC. Encoded protein: CASSLFAGSSYNEQFF.

The V and J genes are TRBV7-6 and TRBJ2-3; D is undetermined. The germline V and J ends were trimmed by 1 base and 1 base, with 18 bases remaining between them. The CDR3 has 18 amino acids. The germline gives CDR1 SGHVS, CDR2 FNYEAQ. CDR3 in amino acids: CASSLGPSTTSRTDTQYF. CDR3 bases: TGTGCCAGCAGCTTAGGGCCGTCAACTACATCGCGCACAGATACGCAGTATTTT.

The chain carries TRBV30 and TRBJ2-5; 7 bases line up with TRBD1. V was pared by 0 bases and J by 2 bases, with 18 bases of the junction left unmatched. The germline V gene has CDR1 GTSNPN and CDR2 SVGIG (reference sequence). This CDR3 spans 19 amino acids. The CDR3 coding sequence is TGTGCCTGGAGTGTCTACCTAGTCGGGACAGTAGACCGACAAGAGACCCAGTACTTC. Residues: CAWSVYLVGTVDRQETQYF. Complete variable domain (other parts from reference TRBV30 and TRBJ2-5): SQTIHQWPATLVQPVGSPLSLECTVEGTSNPNLYWYRQAAGRGLQLLFYSVGIGQISSEVPQNLSASRPQDRQFILSSKKLLLSDSGFYLCAWSVYLVGTVDRQETQYFGPGTRLLVL.

This chain uses TRBV28 with TRBJ2-1; 9 nucleotides line up with TRBD1. The CDR3 extends over 16 amino acids. Germline V CDR1 and CDR2: MDHEN, SYDVKM. The V and J ends lost 5 bases and 6 bases, in that order; junction bases with no gene match: 11. The CDR3 protein is CASSIYRGLKSNEQFF. DNA for the CDR3: TGTGCCAGCAGTATATACAGGGGGCTTAAGAGCAATGAGCAGTTCTTC.

The CDR3 DNA reads TGTGCCAGCAGTGTTAGTCTGCGGAGCAGCTCCTACGAGCAGTACTTC. Translating it yields CASSVSLRSSSYEQYF. The chain recombines TRBV2 with TRBJ2-7; D is ambiguous. V gave up 4 bases and J gave up 0 bases, with 16 bases separating them. Germline lookup yields CDR1 SNHLY and CDR2 FYNNEI. The CDR3 is 16 amino acids.

The chain recombines TRBV18 with TRBJ1-1; D unclear. The germline V and J ends were trimmed by 3 bases and 1 base, with 12 bases remaining between them. The germline gives CDR1 KGHSH, CDR2 LQKENI. There are 15 residues in the CDR3. In DNA form, the CDR3 reads TGTGCCAGCTCACCGCTTCCAGGCCCGAACACTGAAGCTTTCTTT. It codes for CASSPLPGPNTEAFF.

The chain has TRBV3-1 (or the pseudogene TRBV3-2) and TRBJ2-1; 10 bases fit TRBD2. Losses at the gene ends were 4 bases for V and 2 bases for J; bases not matched to a gene: 11. Germline loops: CDR1 LGHDT, CDR2 YNNKEL (reference sequence). The CDR3 is 18 residues long. The CDR3 loop reads CASSPAPLAGHTYNEQFF. Here the CDR3 DNA reads TGTGCCAGCAGCCCCGCTCCACTAGCGGGACACACCTACAATGAGCAGTTCTTC.

The chain uses TRBV5-1 and TRBJ1-1, with 9 positions matching TRBD1. The CDR3 covers 14 residues. V lost 0 bases and J lost 11; bases outside the gene matches: 8. Per the germline V gene, CDR1 is SGHRS and CDR2 is YFSETQ. The CDR3 DNA follows: TGCGCCAGCAGCTTGGCCGAGGGGACAGGGCAGGCTTTCTTT. Its translation: CASSLAEGTGQAFF.

V gene TRBV5-1 combines with J gene TRBJ2-7, with a weak D call TRBD1 (7 bases). Germline CDR1 SGHRS, CDR2 YFSETQ. Trimming removed 3 bases at V and 6 bases at J, with 19 bases between. The CDR3 has 15 residues. The DNA of the CDR3 is TGCGCCAGCAGCTCCGGGTCTTATCAGGGGGGCGAGCAGTACTTC. This codes for CASSSGSYQGGEQYF.

The gene calls are TRBV7-2 and TRBJ2-7; the D gene is possibly TRBD2 (5 bases). This CDR3 is 13 amino acids long. The germline CDR1 and CDR2 sequences are SGHTA and FQGNSA. V lost 4 bases to trimming and J lost 4 bases, with 11 bases between them. The CDR3 is CASSSTSFYEQYF. The DNA for the CDR3 is TGTGCCAGCAGCTCTACTAGTTTTTACGAGCAGTACTTC.